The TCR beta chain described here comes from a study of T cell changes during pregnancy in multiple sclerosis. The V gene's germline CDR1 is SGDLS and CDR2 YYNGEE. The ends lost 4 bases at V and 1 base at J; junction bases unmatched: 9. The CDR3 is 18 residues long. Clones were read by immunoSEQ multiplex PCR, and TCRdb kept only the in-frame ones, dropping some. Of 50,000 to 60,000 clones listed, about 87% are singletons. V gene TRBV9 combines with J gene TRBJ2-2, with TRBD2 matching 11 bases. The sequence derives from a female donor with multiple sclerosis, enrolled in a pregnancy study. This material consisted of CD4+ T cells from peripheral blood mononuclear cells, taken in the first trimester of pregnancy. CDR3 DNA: TGTGCCAGCAGCAAAAAGGAGGGACTAGCGGTGAACACCGGGGAGCTGTTTTTT. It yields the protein CASSKKEGLAVNTGELFF.